This TCR beta chain was sequenced for a study of regulatory T cells in long-lasting Graves disease. Study background: Positivity for TSH receptor antibodies plus over 5 years of antithyroid drugs meant persistent Graves' disease. General study results and limits: Small sample size may have lowered accuracy. Sharing of public clonotypes was greater in persistent patients (roughly 2,900) than in new patients (966).

This clonotype has a handful of counts. Its target is unknown. This sample's time point: persistent/refractory GD, antithyroid drugs over 5 years with positive TRAb. Construction of the TCR library relied on RNA isolated from PBMCs. For TCR beta, libraries came from iRepertoire HTBI primers and Arm-PCR of CDR3 regions. MiXCR was run by TCRdb on the multiplex PCR reads, yielding one entry per CDR3 protein. The sample holds 700,000 or so distinct CDR3 sequences, 25% to 30% seen once. The receptor's source is a female donor with Graves disease. The sequencing here drew on peripheral blood mononuclear cells (PBMCs), taken when the disease was refractory, from a patient treated with antithyroid drugs.

The CDR3 loop reads CASSLTPAADRGGYTF. DNA for the CDR3: TGTGCCAGCAGCTTAACCCCAGCGGCTGACAGAGGGGGCTACACCTTC. V usage is TRBV7-3 and J usage is TRBJ1-2; tentatively, D is TRBD1 (5 bases). In germline, CDR1 is SGHTA, CDR2 FQGTGA. V was cut by 0 bases and J by 8 bases, with 19 bases left in between. CDR3 length: 16 residues.